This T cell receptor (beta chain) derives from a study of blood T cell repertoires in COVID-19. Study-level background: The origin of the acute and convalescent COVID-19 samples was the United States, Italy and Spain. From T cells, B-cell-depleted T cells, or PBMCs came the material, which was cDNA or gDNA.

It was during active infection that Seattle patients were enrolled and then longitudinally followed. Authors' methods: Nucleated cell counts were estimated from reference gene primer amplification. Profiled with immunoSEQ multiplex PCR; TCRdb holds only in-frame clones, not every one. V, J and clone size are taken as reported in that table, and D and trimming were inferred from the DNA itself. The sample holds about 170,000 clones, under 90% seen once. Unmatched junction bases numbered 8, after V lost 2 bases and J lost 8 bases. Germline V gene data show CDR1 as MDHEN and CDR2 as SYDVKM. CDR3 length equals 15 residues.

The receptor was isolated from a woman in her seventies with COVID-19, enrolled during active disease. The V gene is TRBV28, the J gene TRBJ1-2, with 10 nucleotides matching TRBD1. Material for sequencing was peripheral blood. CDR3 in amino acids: CASSLLPDRGHGYTF. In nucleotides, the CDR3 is TGTGCCAGCAGTTTACTTCCTGACAGGGGGCACGGCTACACCTTC.